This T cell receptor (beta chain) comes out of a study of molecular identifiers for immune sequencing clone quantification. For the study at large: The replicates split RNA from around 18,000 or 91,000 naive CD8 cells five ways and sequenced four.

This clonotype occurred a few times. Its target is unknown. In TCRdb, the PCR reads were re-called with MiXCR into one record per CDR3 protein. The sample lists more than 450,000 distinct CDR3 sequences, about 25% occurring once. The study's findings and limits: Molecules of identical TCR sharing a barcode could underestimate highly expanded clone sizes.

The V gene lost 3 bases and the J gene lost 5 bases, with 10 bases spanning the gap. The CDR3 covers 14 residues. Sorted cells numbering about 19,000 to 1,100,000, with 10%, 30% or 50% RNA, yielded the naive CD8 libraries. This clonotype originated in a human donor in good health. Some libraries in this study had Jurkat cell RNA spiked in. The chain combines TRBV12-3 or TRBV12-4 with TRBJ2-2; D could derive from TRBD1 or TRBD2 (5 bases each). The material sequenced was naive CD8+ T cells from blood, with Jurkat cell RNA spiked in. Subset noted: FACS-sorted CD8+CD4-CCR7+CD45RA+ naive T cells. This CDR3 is CASSFSGRTGELFF. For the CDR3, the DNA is TGTGCCAGCAGTTTTTCGGGACGGACCGGGGAGCTGTTTTTT.